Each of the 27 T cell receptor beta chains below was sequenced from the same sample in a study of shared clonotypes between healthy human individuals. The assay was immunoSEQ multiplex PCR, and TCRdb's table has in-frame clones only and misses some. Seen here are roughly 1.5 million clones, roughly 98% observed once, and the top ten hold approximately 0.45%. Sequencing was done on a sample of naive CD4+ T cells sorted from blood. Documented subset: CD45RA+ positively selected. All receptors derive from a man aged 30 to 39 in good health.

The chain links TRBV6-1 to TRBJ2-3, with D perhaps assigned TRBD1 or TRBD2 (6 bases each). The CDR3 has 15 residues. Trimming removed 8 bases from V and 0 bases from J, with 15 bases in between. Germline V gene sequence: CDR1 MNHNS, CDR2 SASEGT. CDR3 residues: CASGRGGGSTDTQYF. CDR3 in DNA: TGTGCCAGCGGAAGAGGGGGAGGCAGCACAGATACGCAGTATTTT.

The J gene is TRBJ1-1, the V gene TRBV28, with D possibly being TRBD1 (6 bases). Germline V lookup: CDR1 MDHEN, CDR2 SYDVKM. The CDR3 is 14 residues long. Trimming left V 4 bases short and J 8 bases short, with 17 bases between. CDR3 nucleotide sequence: TGTGCCAGCAGTTCTCTAGGACAGTCGAGAGAAGCTTTCTTT. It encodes CASSSLGQSREAFF.

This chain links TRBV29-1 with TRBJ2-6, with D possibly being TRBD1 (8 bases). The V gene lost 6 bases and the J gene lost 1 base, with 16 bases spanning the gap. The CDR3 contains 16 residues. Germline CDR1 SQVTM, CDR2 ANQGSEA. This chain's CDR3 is CSVDREGGSGANVLTF. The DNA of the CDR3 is TGCAGCGTGGACAGGGAGGGAGGATCTGGGGCCAACGTCCTGACTTTC.

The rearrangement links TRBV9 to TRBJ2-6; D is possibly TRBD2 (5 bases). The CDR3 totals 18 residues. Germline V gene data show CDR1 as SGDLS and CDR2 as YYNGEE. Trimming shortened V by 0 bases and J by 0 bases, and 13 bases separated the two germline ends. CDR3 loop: CASSVVFSGLSGANVLTF. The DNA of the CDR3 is TGTGCCAGCAGCGTAGTTTTCAGCGGACTCTCTGGGGCCAACGTCCTGACTTTC. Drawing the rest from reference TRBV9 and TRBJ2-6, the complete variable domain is DSGVTQTPKHLITATGQRVTLRCSPRSGDLSVYWYQQSLDQGLQFLIQYYNGEERAKGNILERFSAQQFPDLHSELNLSSLELGDSALYFCASSVVFSGLSGANVLTFGAGSRLTVL.

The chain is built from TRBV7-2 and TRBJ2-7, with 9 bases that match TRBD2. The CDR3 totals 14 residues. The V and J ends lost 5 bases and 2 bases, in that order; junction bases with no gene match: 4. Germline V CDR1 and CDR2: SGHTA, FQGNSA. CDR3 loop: CASSAGGNPYEQYF. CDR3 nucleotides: TGTGCCAGCAGCGCGGGAGGGAACCCCTACGAGCAGTACTTC. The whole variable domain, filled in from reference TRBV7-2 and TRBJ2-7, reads GAGVSQSPSNKVTEKGKDVELRCDPISGHTALYWYRQSLGQGLEFLIYFQGNSAPDKSGLPSDRFSAERTGGSVSTLTIQRTQQEDSAVYLCASSAGGNPYEQYFGPGTRLTVT.

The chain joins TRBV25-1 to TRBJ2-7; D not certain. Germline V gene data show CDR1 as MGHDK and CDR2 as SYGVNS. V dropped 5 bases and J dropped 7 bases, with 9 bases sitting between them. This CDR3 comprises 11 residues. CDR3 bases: TGTGCCAGCAGTCCTTTAGTGGAGCAGTACTTC. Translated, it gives CASSPLVEQYF.

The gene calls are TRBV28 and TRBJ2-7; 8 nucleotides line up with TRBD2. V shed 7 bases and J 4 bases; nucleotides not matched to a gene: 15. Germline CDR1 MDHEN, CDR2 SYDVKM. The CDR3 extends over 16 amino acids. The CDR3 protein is CASIKLTSGWVYEQYF. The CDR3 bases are TGTGCCAGCATCAAACTTACTAGCGGTTGGGTTTACGAGCAGTACTTC.

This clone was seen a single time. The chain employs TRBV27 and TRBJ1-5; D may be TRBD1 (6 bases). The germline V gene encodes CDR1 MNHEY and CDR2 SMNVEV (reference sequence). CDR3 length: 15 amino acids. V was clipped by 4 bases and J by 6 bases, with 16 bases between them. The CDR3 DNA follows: TGTGCCAGCAGTTCTACTACAGGGTTTAGTCAGCCCCAGCATTTT. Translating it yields CASSSTTGFSQPQHF.

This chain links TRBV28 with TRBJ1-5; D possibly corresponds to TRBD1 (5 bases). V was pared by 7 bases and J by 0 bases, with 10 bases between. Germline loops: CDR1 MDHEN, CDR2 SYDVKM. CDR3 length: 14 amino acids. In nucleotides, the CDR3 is TGTGCCAGCACTGACAGTTATAGCAATCAGCCCCAGCATTTT. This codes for CASTDSYSNQPQHF.

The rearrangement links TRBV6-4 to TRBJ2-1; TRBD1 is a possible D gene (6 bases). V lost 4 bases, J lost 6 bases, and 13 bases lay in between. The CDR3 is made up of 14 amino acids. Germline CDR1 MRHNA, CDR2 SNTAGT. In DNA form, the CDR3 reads TGTGCCAGCAGTGGCCCAGGGGCCGGCAATGAGCAGTTCTTC. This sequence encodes CASSGPGAGNEQFF.

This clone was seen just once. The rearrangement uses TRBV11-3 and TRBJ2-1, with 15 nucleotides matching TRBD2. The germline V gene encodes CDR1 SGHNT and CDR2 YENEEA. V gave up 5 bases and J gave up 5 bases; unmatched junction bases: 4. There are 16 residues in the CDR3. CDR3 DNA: TGTGCCAGCAGCACGGGACTAGCGGGAGGAAACAATGAGCAGTTCTTC. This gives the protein CASSTGLAGGNNEQFF.

This chain's CDR3 is CASSPNPGTGATGELFF. CDR3 DNA: TGTGCCAGCAGCCCGAATCCCGGGACAGGGGCGACCGGGGAGCTGTTTTTT. The chain combines TRBV9 with TRBJ2-2; 10 bases match TRBD1. Looked up from germline, CDR1 is SGDLS and CDR2 is YYNGEE. Trimming took 4 bases from V and 5 from J; bases not matched to a gene: 11. This CDR3 is 17 amino acids long.

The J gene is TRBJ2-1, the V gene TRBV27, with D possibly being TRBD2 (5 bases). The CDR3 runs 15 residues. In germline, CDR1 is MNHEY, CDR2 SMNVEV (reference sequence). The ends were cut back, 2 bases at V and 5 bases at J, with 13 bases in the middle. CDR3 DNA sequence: TGTGCCAGCAGTTTAGGGGTTCAGCGGAACAATGAGCAGTTCTTC. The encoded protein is CASSLGVQRNNEQFF.

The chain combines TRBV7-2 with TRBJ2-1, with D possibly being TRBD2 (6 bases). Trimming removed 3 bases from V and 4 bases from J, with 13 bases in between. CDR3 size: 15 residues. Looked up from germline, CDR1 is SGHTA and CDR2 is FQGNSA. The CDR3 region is CASSFSRGLYNEQFF. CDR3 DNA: TGTGCCAGCAGCTTCTCCCGTGGACTATACAATGAGCAGTTCTTC.

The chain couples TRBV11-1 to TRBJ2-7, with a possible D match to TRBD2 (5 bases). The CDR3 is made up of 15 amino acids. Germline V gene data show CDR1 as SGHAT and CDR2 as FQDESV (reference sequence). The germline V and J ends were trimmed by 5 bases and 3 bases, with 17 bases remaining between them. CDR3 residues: CASSPRRASGYEQYF. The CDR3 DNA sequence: TGTGCCAGCAGCCCGAGAAGGGCCAGCGGCTACGAGCAGTACTTC.

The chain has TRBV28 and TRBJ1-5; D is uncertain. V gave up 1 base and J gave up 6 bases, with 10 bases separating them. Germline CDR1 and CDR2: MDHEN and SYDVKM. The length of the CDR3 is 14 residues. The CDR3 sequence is CASSLYSRAQPQHF. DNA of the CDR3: TGTGCCAGCAGTTTATATTCAAGAGCTCAGCCCCAGCATTTT.

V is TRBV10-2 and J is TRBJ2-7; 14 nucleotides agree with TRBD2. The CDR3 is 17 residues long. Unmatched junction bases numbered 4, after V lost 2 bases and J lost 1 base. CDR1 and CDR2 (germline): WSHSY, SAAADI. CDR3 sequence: CASSEGLAGGWSYEQYF. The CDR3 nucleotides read TGCGCCAGCAGTGAGGGACTAGCGGGAGGTTGGTCCTACGAGCAGTACTTC.

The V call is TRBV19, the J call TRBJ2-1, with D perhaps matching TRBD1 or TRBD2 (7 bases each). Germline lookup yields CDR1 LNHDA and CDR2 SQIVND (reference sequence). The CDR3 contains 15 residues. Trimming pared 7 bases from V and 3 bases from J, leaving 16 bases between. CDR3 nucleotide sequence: TGTGCCAGTATTCCCCAGGGGGGGATCTACAATGAGCAGTTCTTC. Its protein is CASIPQGGIYNEQFF.

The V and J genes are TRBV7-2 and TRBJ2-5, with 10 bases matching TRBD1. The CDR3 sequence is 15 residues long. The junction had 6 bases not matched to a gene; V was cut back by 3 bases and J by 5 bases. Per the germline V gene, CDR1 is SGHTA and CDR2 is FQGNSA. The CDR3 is CASSFMTGGRETQYF. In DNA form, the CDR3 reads TGTGCCAGCAGCTTTATGACAGGGGGCCGGGAGACCCAGTACTTC.

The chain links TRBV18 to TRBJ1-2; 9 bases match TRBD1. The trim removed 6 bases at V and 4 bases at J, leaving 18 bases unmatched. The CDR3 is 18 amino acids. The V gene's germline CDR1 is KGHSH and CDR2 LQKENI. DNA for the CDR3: TGTGCCAGCTCCCCCATAGCGGGGACAGGGCCTTCTAGCTATGGCTACACCTTC. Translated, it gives CASSPIAGTGPSSYGYTF.

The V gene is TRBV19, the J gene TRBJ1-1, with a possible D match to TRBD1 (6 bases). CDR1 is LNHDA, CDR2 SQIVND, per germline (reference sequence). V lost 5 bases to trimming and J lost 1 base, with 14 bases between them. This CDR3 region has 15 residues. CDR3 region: CASSSSRGWNTEAFF. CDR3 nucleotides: TGTGCCAGTAGTTCCTCGAGGGGGTGGAACACTGAAGCTTTCTTT.

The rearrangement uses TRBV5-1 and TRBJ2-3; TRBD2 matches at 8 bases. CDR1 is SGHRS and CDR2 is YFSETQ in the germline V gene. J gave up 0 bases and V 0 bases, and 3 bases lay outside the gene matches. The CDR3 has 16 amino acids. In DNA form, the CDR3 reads TGCGCCAGCAGCTTGGATCCTAGCGGGAGCACAGATACGCAGTATTTT. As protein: CASSLDPSGSTDTQYF.

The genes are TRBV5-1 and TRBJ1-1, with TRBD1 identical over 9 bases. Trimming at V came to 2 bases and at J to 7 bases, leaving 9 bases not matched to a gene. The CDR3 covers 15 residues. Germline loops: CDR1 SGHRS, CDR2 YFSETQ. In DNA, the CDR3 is TGCGCCAGCAGCTTCGATCTACAGGGGGCGGGTGAAGCTTTCTTT. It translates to CASSFDLQGAGEAFF.

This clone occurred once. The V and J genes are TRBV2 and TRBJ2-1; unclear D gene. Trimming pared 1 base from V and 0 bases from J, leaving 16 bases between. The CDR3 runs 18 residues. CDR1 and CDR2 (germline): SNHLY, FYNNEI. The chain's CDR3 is CASSEDSSGLSSYNEQFF. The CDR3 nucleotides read TGTGCCAGCAGTGAAGATTCCTCTGGGTTAAGCTCCTACAATGAGCAGTTCTTC.

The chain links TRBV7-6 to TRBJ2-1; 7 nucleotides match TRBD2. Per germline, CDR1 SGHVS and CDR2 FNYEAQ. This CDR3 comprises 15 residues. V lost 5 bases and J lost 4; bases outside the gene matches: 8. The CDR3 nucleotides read TGTGCCAGCAGCCAGAGGCGGGAGCGATACAATGAGCAGTTCTTC. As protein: CASSQRRERYNEQFF.

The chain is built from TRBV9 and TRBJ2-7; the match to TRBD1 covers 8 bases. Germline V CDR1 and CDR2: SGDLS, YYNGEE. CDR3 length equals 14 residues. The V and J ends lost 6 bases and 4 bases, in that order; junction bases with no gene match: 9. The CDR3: CASTKTGDSYEQYF. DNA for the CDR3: TGTGCCAGCACCAAGACAGGGGACTCTTACGAGCAGTACTTC.

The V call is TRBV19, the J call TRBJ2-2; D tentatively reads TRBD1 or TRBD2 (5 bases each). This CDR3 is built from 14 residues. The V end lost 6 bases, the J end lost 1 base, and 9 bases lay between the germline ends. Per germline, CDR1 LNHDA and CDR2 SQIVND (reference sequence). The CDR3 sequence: CASRGTGNTGELFF. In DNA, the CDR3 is TGTGCCAGTAGAGGGACGGGGAACACCGGGGAGCTGTTTTTT.